The rows below give T cell receptor beta chains drawn from one sample of a study of identical twins. TCRdb analysed the 5' RACE reads with MiXCR anew, one entry per CDR3 protein. Among hundreds of thousands of distinct CDR3 sequences, about 7.5% were seen once, and the ten largest hold under 6%. Another study also made use of these data, one on yellow fever vaccine responses in identical twins.

Sequencing was done on a sample of CD8+ T cells sorted from blood. These receptor sequences come from a woman aged 18-29 years in good health. Each CDR3 is given with its conserved first and last residue. D genes are given only for firm matches. Where a row states a size, it is once, few, many or the class of an expanded clone; other rows omit it.

j_call | v_call | d_call | clone_size | cdr3_aa | cdr3_nt
TRBJ2-7 | TRBV5-4 | TRBD2 | . | CASSLGGSGYSYEQYF | TGTGCCAGCAGCTTGGGCGGTAGCGGGTACTCCTACGAGCAGTACTTC
TRBJ2-1 | TRBV5-6 | . | many | CASSSDPSSYNEQFF | TGTGCCAGCAGCTCGGACCCGAGCTCCTACAATGAGCAGTTCTTC
TRBJ1-1 | TRBV14 | . | few | CASSQPGFLTEAFF | TGTGCCAGCAGCCAACCAGGGTTCTTGACTGAAGCTTTCTTT
TRBJ2-7 | TRBV9 | TRBD1 | few | CASSYGQGSYEQYF | TGTGCCAGCAGCTACGGACAGGGCTCCTACGAGCAGTACTTC
TRBJ2-5 | TRBV28 | . | many | CASSLRQFQETQYF | TGTGCCAGCAGTTTGAGACAGTTCCAAGAGACCCAGTACTTC
TRBJ2-3 | TRBV7-3 | . | few | CASSLRGLASLTDTQYF | TGTGCCAGCAGCTTAAGAGGCCTAGCGTCTCTCACAGATACGCAGTATTTT
TRBJ2-2 | TRBV29-1 | . | few | CSVLVDGTLNTGELFF | TGCAGCGTTTTAGTGGACGGGACATTGAACACCGGGGAGCTGTTTTTT
TRBJ1-1 | TRBV7-9 | TRBD1 | . | CASSSQTGLNTEAFF | TGTGCCAGCAGCTCGCAGACAGGGCTGAACACTGAAGCTTTCTTT
TRBJ2-1 | TRBV6-2/TRBV6-3 | TRBD2 | . | CASSDRGGAVDEQFF | TGTGCCAGCAGCGATCGCGGGGGGGCAGTGGATGAGCAGTTCTTC
TRBJ2-2 | TRBV28 | . | many | CASSFSTGTYTGELFF | TGTGCCAGCAGTTTCTCAACAGGGACCTACACCGGGGAGCTGTTTTTT
TRBJ1-1 | TRBV12-3/TRBV12-4 | . | few | CASSFIDRNTEAFF | TGTGCCAGCAGTTTTATAGACAGAAACACTGAAGCTTTCTTT
TRBJ2-1 | TRBV10-3 | TRBD2 | few | CAISVSIGTSGVDEQFF | TGTGCCATCAGTGTATCGATCGGGACTAGCGGGGTGGATGAGCAGTTCTTC
TRBJ1-2 | TRBV4-2 | TRBD1 | . | CASSQDDDRGPYGYTF | TGTGCCAGCAGCCAAGATGACGACAGGGGGCCCTATGGCTACACCTTC
TRBJ2-1 | TRBV27 | . | many | CASSSFGRYNEQFF | TGTGCCAGCAGTTCATTCGGACGGTACAATGAGCAGTTCTTC
TRBJ2-7 | TRBV2 | TRBD1 | many | CASRVADRGISYEQYF | TGTGCCAGCAGGGTAGCGGACAGGGGGATCTCCTACGAGCAGTACTTC
TRBJ2-5 | TRBV11-2 | . | . | CASSFFRGKGQETQYF | TGTGCCAGCAGCTTTTTTCGCGGGAAGGGACAAGAGACCCAGTACTTC
TRBJ1-1 | TRBV7-9 | . | many | CASSFRGAFPEAFF | TGTGCCAGCAGCTTTAGGGGGGCTTTTCCTGAAGCTTTCTTT
TRBJ2-6 | TRBV24-1 | . | . | CATSAGAGANVLTF | TGTGCCACCTCTGCAGGGGCTGGGGCCAACGTCCTGACTTTC
TRBJ1-4 | TRBV7-8 | . | few | CASSPRDGPINEKLFF | TGTGCCAGCAGCCCCCGGGACGGTCCGATTAATGAAAAACTGTTTTTT
TRBJ2-6 | TRBV29-1 | TRBD1 | . | CSVEPTGDPGANVLTF | TGCAGCGTTGAACCCACAGGGGACCCTGGGGCCAACGTCCTGACTTTC
TRBJ2-3 | TRBV24-1 | TRBD2 | . | CATSDSGLAGGPNTQYF | TGTGCCACCAGTGATTCGGGACTAGCGGGAGGGCCGAATACGCAGTATTTT
TRBJ2-3 | TRBV27 | . | . | CASSFGGFLADTQYF | TGTGCCAGCAGTTTTGGGGGGTTTTTGGCAGATACGCAGTATTTT
TRBJ1-5 | TRBV2 | . | many | CASSEGRQASSNQPQHF | TGTGCCAGCAGTGAAGGGCGACAGGCTTCTAGCAATCAGCCCCAGCATTTT
TRBJ2-7 | TRBV15 | . | . | CATSRVGGETYEQYF | TGTGCCACCAGCAGAGTCGGCGGAGAGACCTACGAGCAGTACTTC
TRBJ2-1 | TRBV7-2 | TRBD2 | many | CASSLSQTSGRYNEQFF | TGTGCCAGCAGCTTATCCCAGACTAGCGGGAGGTACAATGAGCAGTTCTTC
TRBJ2-7 | TRBV27 | TRBD2 | few | CASSFNWRESSYEQYF | TGTGCCAGCAGTTTTAACTGGCGGGAGAGCTCCTACGAGCAGTACTTC
TRBJ2-1 | TRBV5-1 | TRBD2 | few | CASSLAGGGYYNEQFF | TGCGCCAGCAGCTTGGCCGGGGGGGGCTATTACAATGAGCAGTTCTTC
TRBJ2-6 | TRBV7-6 | . | few | CASSLNRDPNSGANVLTF | TGTGCCAGCAGCCTCAACCGGGACCCAAACTCTGGGGCCAACGTCCTGACTTTC
TRBJ1-5 | TRBV4-1 | . | many | CASSQHRAHSNQPQHF | TGCGCCAGCAGCCAACACAGGGCGCATAGCAATCAGCCCCAGCATTTT
TRBJ1-2 | TRBV7-2 | . | . | CASSLGWGAGDYGYTF | TGTGCCAGCAGCTTAGGCTGGGGCGCGGGAGACTATGGCTACACCTTC
TRBJ2-2 | TRBV27 | TRBD1 | . | CASSTGTTGELFF | TGTGCCAGTTCGACAGGGACCACCGGGGAGCTGTTTTTT
TRBJ2-7 | TRBV29-1 | . | . | CSAVARVDEQYF | TGCAGCGCCGTGGCCAGGGTGGACGAGCAGTACTTC
TRBJ2-6 | TRBV4-1 | . | few | CASSPLGSGANVLTF | TGCGCCAGCAGCCCGCTGGGCTCTGGGGCCAACGTCCTGACTTTC
TRBJ2-1 | TRBV7-6 | TRBD2 | . | CASSKREGGNEQFF | TGTGCCAGCAGCAAACGGGAGGGCGGGAATGAGCAGTTCTTC
TRBJ1-4 | TRBV28 | . | . | CAGRLKGQIEKLFF | TGTGCCGGCAGACTGAAGGGGCAGATCGAAAAACTGTTTTTT
TRBJ2-1 | TRBV14 | . | . | CASSHRVAPVLGGNEQFF | TGTGCCAGCAGCCACAGGGTCGCGCCGGTCCTTGGCGGCAATGAGCAGTTCTTC
TRBJ2-5 | TRBV7-9 | . | . | CASSPKGEYQETQYF | TGTGCCAGCAGCCCTAAGGGGGAGTACCAAGAGACCCAGTACTTC
TRBJ2-1 | TRBV7-6 | TRBD2 | few | CASSWRMSGSTYNEQFF | TGTGCCAGCAGCTGGCGGATGAGCGGGAGCACCTACAATGAGCAGTTCTTC
TRBJ2-3 | TRBV4-1 | . | many | CASSQESATSDTQYF | TGCGCCAGCAGCCAAGAGAGTGCGACTAGTGATACGCAGTATTTT
TRBJ1-2 | TRBV5-1 | . | few | CASSFLRGRGNYGYTF | TGCGCCAGCAGCTTCCTGAGGGGCAGAGGCAACTATGGCTACACCTTC
TRBJ2-7 | TRBV27 | . | many | CASSLDQGPEQYF | TGTGCCAGCAGTTTAGATCAGGGACCCGAGCAGTACTTC
TRBJ2-1 | TRBV27 | . | few | CASSSGGDYNEQFF | TGTGCCAGCAGTTCGGGCGGAGACTACAATGAGCAGTTCTTC
TRBJ1-2 | TRBV20-1 | . | . | CSAREGGLNYGYTF | TGCAGTGCTAGAGAGGGGGGCCTTAACTATGGCTACACCTTC
TRBJ2-1 | TRBV20-1 | . | few | CSARDLTRPEHDEQFF | TGCAGTGCTAGAGATCTGACAAGACCCGAACACGATGAGCAGTTCTTC
TRBJ1-6 | TRBV20-1 | . | few | CSAEQMSSYNSPLHF | TGCAGTGCTGAACAAATGAGCTCCTATAATTCACCCCTCCACTTT
TRBJ2-2 | TRBV28 | TRBD2 | many | CASSFELGGRSGTGELFF | TGTGCCAGCAGTTTCGAGTTGGGCGGGAGGTCTGGCACCGGGGAGCTGTTTTTT
TRBJ1-5 | TRBV4-1 | . | many | CASSASRGSNQPQHF | TGCGCCAGCAGCGCCAGTCGGGGTAGCAATCAGCCCCAGCATTTT
TRBJ1-1 | TRBV5-1 | TRBD1 | many | CASSDRDRGKTTEAFF | TGCGCCAGCAGCGACCGGGACAGGGGAAAAACCACTGAAGCTTTCTTT
TRBJ2-7 | TRBV3-1 | TRBD2 | few | CASSLTSGRLDEQYF | TGTGCCAGCAGTCTGACTAGCGGGAGGCTCGACGAGCAGTACTTC
TRBJ2-1 | TRBV12-3/TRBV12-4 | TRBD2 | few | CASSLGTSQAEQFF | TGTGCCAGCAGTTTGGGGACTAGCCAGGCTGAGCAGTTCTTC
TRBJ1-3 | TRBV4-2 | . | . | CASSQGVSYSGNTIYF | TGTGCCAGCAGCCAAGGGGTTAGTTACTCTGGAAACACCATATATTTT
TRBJ2-3 | TRBV28 | . | many | CASRPGNTDTQYF | TGTGCCAGCAGGCCAGGGAACACAGATACGCAGTATTTT
TRBJ2-7 | TRBV27 | . | many | CASSLGRVYEQYF | TGTGCCAGCAGTTTAGGCAGGGTCTACGAGCAGTACTTC